This T cell receptor (beta chain) was documented in a study of T cell repertoires in cytomegalovirus infection. Study-level background: Shared public TCR beta signatures pointed to both CMV infection and a matching HLA type. Study findings and constraints: The ex vivo response showed dominance by HLA-C-restricted CMV-specific TCR beta clonotypes. Summed frequency of public TCR beta families distinguished CMV carriers with the relevant HLA.

One entry per CDR3 protein results from TCRdb running MiXCR on the reads. The table records about 260,000 distinct CDR3 sequences, approximately 14% of them present only once. A word on this clonotype: Its antigen is undetermined.

CDR3 size: 15 residues. Deletions cut 7 bases from V and 4 bases from J, with 18 bases between. CDR1 KGHDR and CDR2 SFDVKD come from the germline V gene. This chain links TRBV24-1 with TRBJ1-2; D not resolved. Input material: PBMCs. The clonotype was recovered from a human donor in good health (CMV status not recorded). Some clones in this sample may be carry-over from other donors' samples. CDR3 amino acids: CATSRGRGEIYGYTF. CDR3 DNA: TGTGCCACCAGCCGTGGACGGGGAGAGATCTATGGCTACACCTTC.